This T cell receptor (beta chain) was recovered during a study of technical replicates of blood from several donors. The CDR3 consists of 14 residues. The method was immunoSEQ multiplex PCR; TCRdb's version includes in-frame clones alone and lacks a portion of them. The data contain 65,000 to 85,000 clones, under 95% of them singletons. The chain links TRBV21-1 to TRBJ2-5; the table names TRBD1, a call not compared with the DNA. TRBV21-1 is marked as a pseudogene. This TCR came from a human donor in good health. Sequencing was carried out using T cells isolated from PBMCs. The CDR3 here is CASTLRTGTKTQYF. The DNA of the CDR3 is TGTGCCAGCACCCTCAGGACAGGGACGAAGACCCAGTACTTC.